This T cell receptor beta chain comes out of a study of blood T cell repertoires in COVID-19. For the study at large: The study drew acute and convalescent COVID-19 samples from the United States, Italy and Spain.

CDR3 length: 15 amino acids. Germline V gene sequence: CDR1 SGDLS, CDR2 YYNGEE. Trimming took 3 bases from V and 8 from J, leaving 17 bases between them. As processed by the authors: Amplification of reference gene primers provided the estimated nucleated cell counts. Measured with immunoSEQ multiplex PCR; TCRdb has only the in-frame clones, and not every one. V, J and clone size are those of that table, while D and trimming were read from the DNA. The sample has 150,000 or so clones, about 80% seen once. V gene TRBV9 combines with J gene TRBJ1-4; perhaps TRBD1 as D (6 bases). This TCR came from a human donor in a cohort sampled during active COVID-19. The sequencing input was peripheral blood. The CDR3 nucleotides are TGTGCCAGCAGCGCCACGACAGGCTCGGGAGAAAAACTGTTTTTT. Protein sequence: CASSATTGSGEKLFF. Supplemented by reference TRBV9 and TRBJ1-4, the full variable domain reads DSGVTQTPKHLITATGQRVTLRCSPRSGDLSVYWYQQSLDQGLQFLIQYYNGEERAKGNILERFSAQQFPDLHSELNLSSLELGDSALYFCASSATTGSGEKLFFGSGTQLSVL.